These 8 T cell receptor beta chains were all obtained from the same sample, sequenced in a study of T cell responses to AZD1222 COVID-19 vaccine. Clones were sequenced by immunoSEQ multiplex PCR, and TCRdb holds only the in-frame ones, with some missing. The sample comprises under 150,000 clones, approximately 78% of which are singletons, and about 4% rests with the top ten. Material: peripheral blood, obtained on day 0 of MenACWY control vaccination. These receptors were collected from an adult in good health.

V and J are TRBV6-1 and TRBJ2-6; no reliable D call. CDR1 is MNHNS and CDR2 is SASEGT in the germline V gene. Trimming took off 1 base at V and 0 bases at J, with 10 bases between the two ends. The CDR3 is 17 residues long. The CDR3 protein is CASSEGTDHSGANVLTF. Here the CDR3 DNA reads TGTGCCAGCAGTGAAGGGACGGACCACTCTGGGGCCAACGTCCTGACTTTC.

V gene TRBV7-9 combines with J gene TRBJ2-7, with a weak D call TRBD1 (5 bases). Trimming took off 1 base at V and 3 bases at J, with 10 bases between the two ends. Per germline, CDR1 SEHNR and CDR2 FQNEAQ (reference sequence). CDR3 length: 14 amino acids. CDR3 sequence reads: CASSLVQADYEQYF. CDR3 nucleotides: TGTGCCAGCAGCTTAGTACAGGCCGACTACGAGCAGTACTTC.

The V call is TRBV4-1, the J call TRBJ2-5; possibly TRBD2 for D (6 bases). In germline, CDR1 is MGHRA, CDR2 YSYEKL. Trimming pared 1 base from V and 4 bases from J, leaving 10 bases between. This CDR3 has 14 amino acids. The CDR3 region is CASSQGRGGETQYF. CDR3 DNA sequence: TGCGCCAGCAGCCAAGGAAGGGGAGGAGAGACCCAGTACTTC.

The V and J genes are TRBV19 and TRBJ2-1; 14 nucleotides agree with TRBD2. CDR3 size: 19 residues. V was clipped by 4 bases and J by 1 base; unmatched bases: 9. In germline, CDR1 is LNHDA, CDR2 SQIVND (reference sequence). The CDR3 nucleotides read TGTGCCAGTAGTAAGACTAGCGGGGGGGCCTTGGGGTCCTACAATGAGCAGTTCTTC. It is translated as CASSKTSGGALGSYNEQFF.

The J gene is TRBJ1-4, the V gene TRBV5-1; D is unclear. V lost 0 bases and J 8 bases, leaving 11 bases between the germline ends. This CDR3 region has 14 residues. Germline CDR1 SGHRS, CDR2 YFSETQ. The CDR3 loop is CASSLEQGGEKLFF. The CDR3 DNA is TGCGCCAGCAGCTTGGAACAAGGTGGGGAAAAACTGTTTTTT.

V is TRBV5-1 and J is TRBJ2-1; TRBD2 matches at 8 bases. V shed 5 bases and J 0 bases; nucleotides not matched to a gene: 10. This CDR3 is 17 amino acids long. CDR1 and CDR2 (germline): SGHRS, YFSETQ. The CDR3 DNA reads as TGCGCCAGCAGGACCCTCCCCGGGACTAGCTCCTACAATGAGCAGTTCTTC. Protein product: CASRTLPGTSSYNEQFF.

This rearrangement joins TRBV5-6 to TRBJ1-2; TRBD1 matches 7 bases. Germline V lookup: CDR1 SGHDT, CDR2 YYEEEE. This CDR3 is 15 amino acids long. V was clipped by 4 bases and J by 3 bases; unmatched bases: 9. The CDR3 DNA follows: TGTGCCAGCAGCACGAAAGGGGGCGCGGACTATGGCTACACCTTC. Translated: CASSTKGGADYGYTF.

This clone was recorded a few times. The chain is built from TRBV19 and TRBJ1-2; 8 nucleotides align to TRBD1. Trimming cost V 9 bases and J 5 bases; bases outside gene matches: 8. This CDR3 has 13 amino acids. Looked up from germline, CDR1 is LNHDA and CDR2 is SQIVND (reference sequence). CDR3 loop: CASQGQVAYGYTF. CDR3 nucleotides: TGTGCCAGCCAGGGACAGGTTGCATATGGCTACACCTTC.